This T cell receptor beta chain originates from a study of blood T cell repertoires in COVID-19. This table comes from immunoSEQ multiplex PCR, and its TCRdb copy is limited to in-frame clones, with some not included. The table has 290,000 or so clones, approximately 90% seen once. Unmatched junction bases numbered 8, after V lost 3 bases and J lost 10 bases. CDR1 and CDR2 from the germline V gene are MNHNS and SASEGT. The CDR3 is made up of 14 amino acids. This TCR came from a woman aged 30 to 39 with COVID-19, enrolled during active disease. Sequences were obtained from peripheral blood. The chain is built from TRBV6-1 and TRBJ2-1; 8 bases align to TRBD2. The CDR3 region is CASSESAGVGEQFF. CDR3 nucleotide sequence: TGTGCCAGCAGTGAGTCAGCGGGAGTGGGCGAGCAGTTCTTC.